Listed here are 28 T cell receptor beta chains from one sample, sequenced in a study of tumor and adjacent non-tumor tissue in lung cancer. This sample's RNA came from whole unsorted tissue. The normal lung tissue was taken more than 3 cm from the tumor edge. A modified ARM-PCR protocol with three rounds of nested PCR amplified TCRbeta. MiXCR, run by TCRdb on the multiplex PCR reads, gives a single entry per CDR3 protein. The table includes fewer than 45,000 distinct CDR3 sequences, roughly two thirds detected once. Sample: distant non-tumor lung tissue. Receptors were obtained from a middle-aged woman with non-small cell lung cancer.

To note about this clonotype: The CDR3 end shows no conserved phenylalanine or tryptophan, and so a read error is likely. The DNA is omitted, as the CDR3 cannot be located on it reliably, and the CDR3 follows TCRdb's listing. CDR3 sequence reads: CASSLGQGSPYERYL. V gene TRBV11-2 combines with J gene TRBJ2-7; the D call of TRBD1 is as the table states it, not checked on the DNA. Ends included, the CDR3 has 15 residues. CDR1 and CDR2 (germline): SGHAT, FQNNGV.

V gene TRBV11-1 combines with J gene TRBJ2-3, with 7 bases aligning to TRBD1. The CDR3 sequence is 15 residues long. V lost 7 bases to trimming and J lost 3 bases; unmatched junction nucleotides: 10. Per germline, CDR1 SGHAT and CDR2 FQDESV (reference sequence). The CDR3 nucleotides read TGTGCCAGCAACCAAGGGACAGTGAGGACAGATACGCAGTATTTT. The encoded protein is CASNQGTVRTDTQYF.

This clonotype was picked up a small number of times. CDR3 residues: CATSDSMKNIQYF. Written as DNA, the CDR3 is TGTGCCACCAGTGACTCCATGAAAAACATTCAGTACTTC. V usage is TRBV24-1 and J usage is TRBJ2-4, with D unresolved. The ends were cut back, 4 bases at V and 4 bases at J, with 7 bases in the middle. From germline, CDR1 is KGHDR and CDR2 SFDVKD. The CDR3 contains 13 residues.

Worth noting for this clonotype: A junction end diverges from the germline sequence, so it may reflect a read error. The rearrangement links TRBV11-2 to TRBJ2-6; no firm D call. This CDR3 is 16 amino acids long. Germline-derived CDR1 and CDR2 are SGHAT and FQNNGV. The CDR3 protein is CARSWSDLSGSNVLTF. The CDR3 coding sequence is TGTGCCCGCAGTTGGTCAGACCTCTCTGGGTCCAACGTCCTGACTTTC.

This clonotype was seen ten or more times. This rearrangement joins TRBV28 to TRBJ2-3; weak D call: TRBD2 (6 bases). V shed 6 bases and J shed 2 bases, with 21 bases lying between them. This CDR3 is 17 amino acids long. Germline V CDR1 and CDR2: MDHEN, SYDVKM. The CDR3 loop reads CASSFKEAGLDTDTQYF. In DNA, the CDR3 is TGTGCCAGCAGCTTCAAAGAAGCGGGTCTTGACACAGATACGCAGTATTTT.

Points on this clonotype: One end of the junction is discordant with germline, which a read error may explain. The chain employs TRBV6-1 and TRBJ1-1; TRBD1 agrees at 7 bases. The CDR3 runs to 13 residues. The germline gives CDR1 MNHNS, CDR2 SASEGT. The CDR3 coding sequence is TGTCCCAGCACCATTGGGACAGCCACTGATGCTTTCTTT. Protein product: CPSTIGTATDAFF.

Of note for this clonotype: A read error may produce the germline difference seen at one junction end. The V gene is TRBV12-3 or TRBV12-4, the J gene TRBJ2-7; TRBD2 aligns across 7 bases. CDR3 length equals 14 residues. The CDR3 DNA follows: TGTGTCAGCAGTTTTAGGCGGGGGACCTACGAGCAGTACTTC. Amino acids: CVSSFRRGTYEQYF.

Comments on this clonotype: A single base separates this from a much larger clone, so it may be a read error. The chain is built from TRBV5-1 and TRBJ2-7, with D possibly matching TRBD2 (6 bases). Looked up from germline, CDR1 is SGHRS and CDR2 is YFSETQ. CDR3 size: 14 residues. CDR3 coding DNA: TGCACCAGCAGCTTACGGGGGTCAGGCTACGAGCAGTACTTC. It is translated as CTSSLRGSGYEQYF.

The rearrangement joins TRBV7-9 to TRBJ2-5; D possibly uses TRBD1 or TRBD2 (5 bases each). CDR3 length: 13 amino acids. Germline loops: CDR1 SEHNR, CDR2 FQNEAQ (reference sequence). V was pared by 2 bases and J by 4 bases, with 8 bases between. DNA for the CDR3: TGTGCCAGCAGCTTATCTGGGGGAGAGACCCAGTACTTC. Its protein product is CASSLSGGETQYF.

The table lists this clonotype with many counts. The chain couples TRBV7-9 to TRBJ2-5, with 7 bases matching TRBD1. V lost 1 base, J lost 2 bases, and 4 bases stayed unmatched. Per germline, CDR1 SEHNR and CDR2 FQNEAQ (reference sequence). The CDR3 extends over 15 amino acids. The chain's CDR3 is CASSLVRDRQETQYF. CDR3 in DNA: TGTGCCAGCAGCTTAGTGAGGGACAGACAAGAGACCCAGTACTTC. The full variable domain, rest sourced from reference TRBV7-9 and TRBJ2-5, is DTGVSQNPRHKITKRGQNVTFRCDPISEHNRLYWYRQTLGQGPEFLTYFQNEAQLEKSRLLSDRFSAERPKGSFSTLEIQRTEQGDSAMYLCASSLVRDRQETQYFGPGTRLLVL.

The V gene is TRBV12-3 or TRBV12-4, the J gene TRBJ2-5, with D maybe TRBD1 (6 bases). CDR3 length: 12 residues. The V end was cut by 7 bases, the J end by 11 bases, with 17 bases between. As DNA, the CDR3 is TGTGCCAGCAACTTCTCTAGGGACACTCAGTACTTC. Its protein product is CASNFSRDTQYF.

In regard to this clonotype: The conserved final phenylalanine or tryptophan is absent from the CDR3, which likely points to a read error. The chain's CDR3 is CSVKRKLHDEQFI. DNA for the CDR3: TGCAGTGTAAAGCGGAAACTTCACGATGAGCAGTTCATC. This rearrangement joins TRBV29-1 to TRBJ2-1; D is possibly TRBD2 (5 bases). Germline assignment: CDR1 SQVTM and CDR2 ANQGSEA. The CDR3 runs 13 residues.

There are many counts of this clonotype. The chain links TRBV6-6 to TRBJ1-6; 8 nucleotides agree with TRBD1. V lost 6 bases to trimming and J lost 10 bases; unmatched junction nucleotides: 11. This CDR3 has 15 amino acids. Germline V lookup: CDR1 MNHNY, CDR2 SVGAGI (reference sequence). CDR3 DNA: TGTGCCAGCAGGGCCGACAGGGGATTTTTATCACCCCTCCACTTT. As protein: CASRADRGFLSPLHF.

This clonotype came up many times. V usage is TRBV11-2 and J usage is TRBJ2-1; possible D gene TRBD2, 6 bases. With 1 base removed from V and 4 bases from J, the gap between germline ends came to 23 bases. This CDR3 contains 19 residues. CDR1 is SGHAT, CDR2 FQNNGV, per germline. The CDR3 loop is CASSLAGGNRSGVYNEQFF. The CDR3 bases are TGTGCCAGCAGCTTAGCTGGGGGGAATCGGAGCGGAGTTTACAATGAGCAGTTCTTC.

To note about this clonotype: No conserved phenylalanine or tryptophan is present at the end of the CDR3, so a read error is the likely explanation. The chain carries TRBV6-1 and TRBJ2-3; TRBD1 matches at 11 bases. The CDR3 totals 15 residues. The V and J ends lost 1 base and 4 bases, in that order; junction bases with no gene match: 1. Germline V gene lookup returns CDR1 MNHNS and CDR2 SASEGT. The CDR3 nucleotides are TGTGCCAGCAGTGAAGGGACAGGGGGCTCAGATACGCAGTATGTT. Its protein product is CASSEGTGGSDTQYV.

Points on this clonotype: A junction end diverges from the germline sequence, so it may reflect a read error. V gene TRBV7-9 combines with J gene TRBJ1-6, with D possibly TRBD1 on 5 matching bases. Germline CDR1 is SEHNR and CDR2 is FQNEAQ (reference sequence). There are 15 residues in the CDR3. For the CDR3, the DNA is TGTACCAGCGGCTTAGGCATGGGGCCTAATTCACCCCTCCACTTT. The encoded protein is CTSGLGMGPNSPLHF.

The chain links TRBV11-1 to TRBJ1-5, with D uncertain. Germline lookup yields CDR1 SGHAT and CDR2 FQDESV (reference sequence). Trimming took off 5 bases at V and 12 bases at J, with 17 bases between the two ends. The CDR3 spans 13 residues. The CDR3 here is CASSENNGELQHF. The CDR3 DNA follows: TGTGCCAGCAGCGAAAACAACGGGGAGCTCCAGCATTTT.

Concerning this clonotype: As the CDR3 is not closed by the conserved phenylalanine or tryptophan, this likely results from a read error. It is unclear where the CDR3 begins or ends on the DNA, so no DNA is shown, and the CDR3 is as TCRdb lists it. V is TRBV5-1 and J is TRBJ2-5. CDR1 and CDR2 from the germline V gene are SGHRS and YFSETQ. The CDR3 spans 14 amino acids, including both terminal residues. CDR3: CASSEPTLQGTQCV.

J is TRBJ1-5 and V is TRBV19, with D unclear. The length of the CDR3 is 9 residues. Germline CDR1 LNHDA, CDR2 SQIVND (reference sequence). V lost 7 bases and J lost 7, with 2 bases in between. The CDR3 sequence is CASTQPQHF. CDR3 sequence (DNA): TGTGCCAGTACCCAGCCCCAGCATTTT.

About this clonotype: A much larger clone lies one base from this, so it may be a read error. The J gene is TRBJ1-5, the V gene TRBV12-3 or TRBV12-4; weak D call: TRBD1 (5 bases). This CDR3 contains 16 residues. The CDR3 nucleotides read TGTGCCAGCAGTACAAACAGGAAAGCGAGCAATCAGCCCCGGCATTTT. It is translated as CASSTNRKASNQPRHF.

This clonotype was counted a few times. The junction departs from the called germline gene at one end, perhaps through a read error. CDR3 nucleotide sequence: TGCGCCACCATGCTCCAGGGGGCTTGGACCGGGGAGCTGTTTTTT. Protein product: CATMLQGAWTGELFF. This chain links TRBV11-2 with TRBJ2-2; the match to TRBD1 covers 8 bases. In germline, CDR1 is SGHAT, CDR2 FQNNGV. The CDR3 spans 15 residues. The full variable domain, with the rest looked up from reference TRBV11-2 and TRBJ2-2, is EAGVAQSPRYKIIEKRQSVAFWCNPISGHATLYWYQQILGQGPKLLIQFQNNGVVDDSQLPKDRFSAERLKGVDSTLKIQPAKLEDSAVYLCATMLQGAWTGELFFGEGSRLTVL.

CDR3 residues: CSVRPTPRQGGRNEQFF. The CDR3 DNA is TGCAGCGTTAGACCAACCCCCCGCCAGGGAGGTAGAAATGAGCAGTTCTTC. The chain carries TRBV29-1 and TRBJ2-1; D possibly corresponds to TRBD2 (6 bases). The ends were cut back, 5 bases at V and 7 bases at J, with 27 bases in the middle. CDR1 is SQVTM, CDR2 ANQGSEA, per germline. The CDR3 consists of 17 residues.

Notes on this clonotype: A read error is possible here, since a much larger clone lies one base away. The DNA of the CDR3 is TGTGCCAGCAGTTCCTCATCGGGACCTAACTGGGGCAATGAGCAGTTCTTC. It codes for CASSSSSGPNWGNEQFF. The chain employs TRBV6-2 or TRBV6-3 and TRBJ2-1; D is possibly TRBD1 or TRBD2 (5 bases each). This CDR3 has 17 amino acids. Trimming shortened V by 4 bases and J by 6 bases, and 22 bases separated the two germline ends. Germline V gene sequence: CDR1 MNHEY, CDR2 SVGEGT.

This clonotype was picked up many times. V usage is TRBV6-6 and J usage is TRBJ1-4; D remains ambiguous. V lost 7 bases and J 5 bases, leaving 14 bases between the germline ends. Germline CDR1 and CDR2: MNHNY and SVGAGI (reference sequence). This CDR3 is built from 14 residues. For the CDR3, the DNA is TGTGCCAGCATATCAGGACGGGGAAATGAAAAACTGTTTTTT. This codes for CASISGRGNEKLFF.

With regard to this clonotype: A much larger clone lies a single base off, so this may be a read error. The rearrangement uses TRBV19 and TRBJ1-5; a weak D match, TRBD1 (6 bases). Looked up from germline, CDR1 is LNHDA and CDR2 is SQIVND (reference sequence). This CDR3 has 15 amino acids. The CDR3, as DNA: TGTGTCAGTAGGGGGAGCCTCGACCCCAATCAGCCCCAGCATTTT. Its translation is CVSRGSLDPNQPQHF.

On this clonotype itself: The junction does not match germline at one end; this may be a read error. The chain combines TRBV10-3 with TRBJ2-5; D is undetermined. The CDR3 is 11 amino acids. Germline V CDR1 and CDR2: ENHRY, SYGVKD. The CDR3 sequence: CVISERETQYF. In DNA form, the CDR3 reads TGTGTCATCAGTGAGCGTGAGACCCAGTACTTC.

The table lists this clonotype with many counts. This sequence joins TRBV29-1 and TRBJ2-1; 7 bases align to TRBD2. V shed 5 bases, J shed 8 bases, and the junction held 9 bases outside the gene matches. The length of the CDR3 is 13 residues. The germline V gene has CDR1 SQVTM and CDR2 ANQGSEA. Here the CDR3 DNA reads TGCAGCGTTAAAGGCGGGAGCATCGATGAGCAGTTCTTC. Translation: CSVKGGSIDEQFF.

This clonotype has a single count. A junction boundary mismatches the germline segment, possibly from a read error. The rearrangement links TRBV11-3 to TRBJ2-6; D call uncertain. Germline CDR1 SGHNT, CDR2 YENEEA. CDR3 length: 14 amino acids. The CDR3 coding sequence is TGTGCCAGCAGCCCTGGGGATGGGTCCAACGTCCCGACTTTC. Protein product: CASSPGDGSNVPTF.